The 13 T cell receptor beta chains presented below share a single source sample, sequenced in a study of blood T cell repertoires in COVID-19. Assay: immunoSEQ multiplex PCR; the TCRdb copy retains only in-frame clones and omits some. Here the sample spans more than 80,000 clones, roughly 84% being singletons. Source material: peripheral blood. The receptors stem from an elderly woman with active or convalescent COVID-19.

This clone was observed a few times. The chain carries TRBV5-1 and TRBJ1-1; no clear D gene. This CDR3 has 14 amino acids. V dropped 0 bases and J dropped 5 bases, with 11 bases sitting between them. Germline assignment: CDR1 SGHRS and CDR2 YFSETQ. The CDR3 sequence is CASSLGSGFTEAFF. The CDR3 DNA reads TGCGCCAGCAGCTTGGGTTCCGGGTTTACTGAAGCTTTCTTT.

This chain uses TRBV30 with TRBJ2-1, with TRBD2 matching 7 bases. V dropped 5 bases and J dropped 0; count of bases not matched to a gene: 7. The CDR3 has 15 amino acids. From germline, CDR1 is GTSNPN and CDR2 SVGIG (reference sequence). In DNA, the CDR3 is TGTGCCTGGGCCCAGCGGGACCGCTCCTACAATGAGCAGTTCTTC. This encodes CAWAQRDRSYNEQFF.

This rearrangement joins TRBV29-1 to TRBJ2-5, with D unresolved. Deletions cut 7 bases from V and 5 bases from J, with 14 bases between. This CDR3 has 12 residues. CDR1 and CDR2 (germline): SQVTM, ANQGSEA. CDR3 in amino acids: CSASLVLETQYF. CDR3 bases: TGCAGCGCGTCCCTTGTATTGGAGACCCAGTACTTC. The variable domain in full, completed from reference TRBV29-1 and TRBJ2-5, reads SAVISQKPSRDICQRGTSLTIQCQVDSQVTMMFWYRQQPGQSLTLIATANQGSEATYESGFVIDKFPISRPNLTFSTLTVSNMSPEDSSIYLCSASLVLETQYFGPGTRLLVL.

V gene TRBV13 combines with J gene TRBJ2-3; 10 bases line up with TRBD2. CDR3 length equals 16 residues. Germline assignment: CDR1 PRHDT and CDR2 FYEKMQ (reference sequence). The V and J ends lost 2 bases and 5 bases, in that order; junction bases with no gene match: 7. The CDR3 nucleotides are TGTGCCAGCAGCTTAACTCTGGCTAGCGGGAGAGATACGCAGTATTTT. Translated, it gives CASSLTLASGRDTQYF. The whole variable domain, filled in from reference TRBV13 and TRBJ2-3, reads AAGVIQSPRHLIKEKRETATLKCYPIPRHDTVYWYQQGPGQDPQFLISFYEKMQSDKGSIPDRFSAQQFSDYHSELNMSSLELGDSALYFCASSLTLASGRDTQYFGPGTRLTVL.

The chain carries TRBV5-6 and TRBJ2-7; D is unresolved. This CDR3 contains 12 residues. Germline values: CDR1 SGHDT, CDR2 YYEEEE. V lost 0 bases to trimming and J lost 5 bases, with 6 bases between them. The CDR3 reads CASSLAFHEQYF. As DNA, the CDR3 is TGTGCCAGCAGCTTGGCATTTCACGAGCAGTACTTC. Using reference TRBV5-6 and TRBJ2-7 for the parts outside the CDR3, the full variable domain is DAGVTQSPTHLIKTRGQQVTLRCSPKSGHDTVSWYQQALGQGPQFIFQYYEEEERQRGNFPDRFSGHQFPNYSSELNVNALLLGDSALYLCASSLAFHEQYFGPGTRLTVT.

Worth noting for this clone: Different DNA sequences within this sample yield the same CDR3. The chain carries TRBV4-3 and TRBJ2-6; D is possibly TRBD2 (6 bases). CDR1 and CDR2 from the germline V gene are LGHNA and YSLEER. V was clipped by 4 bases and J by 0 bases, with 7 bases between them. This CDR3 is 15 amino acids long. The CDR3 is CASSPRGSGANVLTF. Here the CDR3 DNA reads TGCGCCAGCAGCCCGCGGGGCTCTGGGGCCAACGTCCTGACTTTC.

The V call is TRBV9, the J call TRBJ2-2, with 7 bases that match TRBD1. Germline values: CDR1 SGDLS, CDR2 YYNGEE. V gave up 6 bases and J gave up 6 bases; unmatched junction bases: 11. There are 15 residues in the CDR3. The chain's CDR3 is CASKYGQGVAGELFF. CDR3 bases: TGTGCCAGCAAGTACGGGCAGGGGGTGGCCGGGGAGCTGTTTTTT.

In DNA, the CDR3 is TGTGCCAGCAGTTTGGGCGACAGGGGCGCCGGGGAGCTGTTTTTT. Translating it yields CASSLGDRGAGELFF. The chain combines TRBV28 with TRBJ2-2; TRBD1 matches 8 bases. CDR3 length: 15 amino acids. The V gene end was trimmed by 3 bases and the J gene end by 6 bases; junction bases not matched to a gene: 6. Germline V gene sequence: CDR1 MDHEN, CDR2 SYDVKM.

V and J are TRBV3-1 (or the pseudogene TRBV3-2) and TRBJ2-3, with TRBD1 as a possible D gene (5 bases). Germline CDR1 and CDR2: LGHDT and YNNKEL (reference sequence). V lost 4 bases and J 4 bases, leaving 12 bases between the germline ends. The CDR3 is made up of 14 amino acids. As DNA, the CDR3 is TGTGCCAGCAGCCGGTTGGGCAGGGCAGATACGCAGTATTTT. Translation: CASSRLGRADTQYF.

The V gene is TRBV11-2, the J gene TRBJ2-3; the D gene is possibly TRBD1 (6 bases). The V end lost 4 bases, the J end lost 4 bases, and 18 bases lay between the germline ends. CDR1 is SGHAT and CDR2 is FQNNGV in the germline V gene. There are 16 residues in the CDR3. CDR3 sequence (DNA): TGTGCCAGCAGCTCAAGGCTACAGGGTTTAGCAGATACGCAGTATTTT. Translation: CASSSRLQGLADTQYF.

This chain joins TRBV5-1 and TRBJ2-7, with D unresolved. This CDR3 contains 14 residues. V lost 4 bases, J lost 0 bases, and 11 bases lay in between. Per germline, CDR1 SGHRS and CDR2 YFSETQ. The CDR3 sequence: CASSSQPSSYEQYF. DNA of the CDR3: TGCGCCAGCAGCAGCCAACCGAGCTCCTACGAGCAGTACTTC.

The genes are TRBV11-3 and TRBJ2-1; D is unclear. V lost 0 bases, J lost 8 bases, and 11 bases lay in between. The germline V gene encodes CDR1 SGHNT and CDR2 YENEEA. This CDR3 is built from 14 residues. The CDR3 DNA is TGTGCCAGCAGCTTAGAGCTAATTCCATATGAGCAGTTCTTC. It is translated as CASSLELIPYEQFF.

The rearrangement links TRBV5-1 to TRBJ2-3; TRBD2 is a possible D gene (5 bases). Germline values: CDR1 SGHRS, CDR2 YFSETQ. There are 16 residues in the CDR3. V was trimmed by 0 bases and J by 3 bases, leaving 14 bases between them. CDR3 nucleotides: TGCGCCAGCAGCTTGGCCACTAGGAGTGGAACAGATACGCAGTATTTT. Translated: CASSLATRSGTDTQYF.